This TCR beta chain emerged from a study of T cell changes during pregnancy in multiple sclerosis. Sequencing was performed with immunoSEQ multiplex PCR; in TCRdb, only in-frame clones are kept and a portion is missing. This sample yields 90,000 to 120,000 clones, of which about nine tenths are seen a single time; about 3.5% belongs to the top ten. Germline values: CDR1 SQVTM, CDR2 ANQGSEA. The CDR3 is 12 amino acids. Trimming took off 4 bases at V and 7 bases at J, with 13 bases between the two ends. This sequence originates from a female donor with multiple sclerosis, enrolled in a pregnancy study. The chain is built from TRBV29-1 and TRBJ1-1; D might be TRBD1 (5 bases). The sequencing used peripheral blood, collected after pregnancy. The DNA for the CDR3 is TGCAGCGTTGTGCGCCAGGGTGGTGAAGCTTTCTTT. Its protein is CSVVRQGGEAFF. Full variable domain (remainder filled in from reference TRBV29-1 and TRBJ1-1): SAVISQKPSRDICQRGTSLTIQCQVDSQVTMMFWYRQQPGQSLTLIATANQGSEATYESGFVIDKFPISRPNLTFSTLTVSNMSPEDSSIYLCSVVRQGGEAFFGQGTRLTVV.